One T cell receptor (beta chain) is described in this entry. TCRdb keeps only in-frame clones here, not all; method: immunoSEQ multiplex PCR. The profile shows 150,000 to 200,000 clones, around 94% of them singletons. The data are from a study of control samples from healthy donors and cancer patients. Germline-derived CDR1 and CDR2 are MRHNA and SNTAGT. The CDR3 is made up of 14 amino acids. Trimming took off 6 bases at V and 4 bases at J, with 10 bases between the two ends. The source of this sequence is a man aged 55 to 70 with colorectal cancer. Sequencing used PBMCs. The gene calls are TRBV6-4 and TRBJ1-6, with D maybe TRBD1 (5 bases). CDR3 protein: CASSVDSYNSPLHF. CDR3 coding DNA: TGTGCCAGCAGCGTTGACAGTTATAATTCACCCCTCCACTTT.